The 22 T cell receptor beta chains below come from one sample, sequenced in a study of OX40 agonist ivuxolimab in advanced cancers. Method: immunoSEQ multiplex PCR; TCRdb's copy keeps in-frame clones and lacks some. The sample lists about 80,000 clones; just under 95% were seen once. The material was CD4+ or CD8+ T cells sorted from blood, obtained in a trial of the OX40 agonist ivuxolimab. These receptors all come from an adult with an advanced solid tumor such as melanoma, head and neck, liver or kidney cancer.

The chain employs TRBV19 and TRBJ2-3; possible D gene TRBD2, 7 bases. Looked up from germline, CDR1 is LNHDA and CDR2 is SQIVND (reference sequence). The CDR3 sequence is 15 residues long. With 8 bases removed from V and 5 bases from J, the gap between germline ends came to 20 bases. CDR3 sequence reads: CASSQGGGMVDTQYF. The CDR3 DNA follows: TGTGCCAGTTCCCAGGGAGGGGGAATGGTAGATACGCAGTATTTT.

This chain connects TRBV5-6 to TRBJ2-1; 9 bases map to TRBD2. The V and J ends lost 4 bases and 3 bases, in that order; junction bases with no gene match: 8. Germline loops: CDR1 SGHDT, CDR2 YYEEEE. This CDR3 has 16 amino acids. The CDR3 bases are TGTGCCAGCAGCCTCACCTCTAGCGGGGTCTACAATGAGCAGTTCTTC. Its protein product is CASSLTSSGVYNEQFF. The entire variable domain, with the rest obtained from reference TRBV5-6 and TRBJ2-1, is as follows: DAGVTQSPTHLIKTRGQQVTLRCSPKSGHDTVSWYQQALGQGPQFIFQYYEEEERQRGNFPDRFSGHQFPNYSSELNVNALLLGDSALYLCASSLTSSGVYNEQFFGPGTRLTVL.

This clone ranks as medium-sized. V is TRBV27 and J is TRBJ1-4; D is unresolved. The CDR3 consists of 14 residues. Germline CDR1 is MNHEY and CDR2 is SMNVEV (reference sequence). The V gene lost 3 bases and the J gene lost 5 bases, with 10 bases spanning the gap. The CDR3 sequence: CASSLGGFNEKLFF. CDR3 DNA sequence: TGTGCCAGCAGTTTGGGAGGGTTCAATGAAAAACTGTTTTTT.

The chain recombines TRBV7-9 with TRBJ1-4; D remains ambiguous. There are 13 residues in the CDR3. Trimming cost V 7 bases and J 6 bases, with 12 bases left between them. Germline CDR1 SEHNR, CDR2 FQNEAQ (reference sequence). This CDR3 is CASTLGVDEKLFF. Written as DNA, the CDR3 is TGTGCCAGCACTCTGGGTGTTGATGAAAAACTGTTTTTT.

This clone was detected only a few times. V and J are TRBV7-2 and TRBJ1-2; weak D call: TRBD1 (6 bases). The CDR3 runs to 14 residues. Trimming shortened V by 5 bases and J by 8 bases, and 18 bases separated the two germline ends. The germline CDR1 and CDR2 sequences are SGHTA and FQGNSA. The DNA of the CDR3 is TGTGCCAGCAGCCCGGAACAGGGAAGAGTCGGCTACACCTTC. The encoded protein is CASSPEQGRVGYTF.

The chain has TRBV5-1 and TRBJ2-5; D is perhaps TRBD1 (5 bases). Trimming shortened V by 4 bases and J by 5 bases, and 15 bases separated the two germline ends. The CDR3 length is 14 residues. From germline, CDR1 is SGHRS and CDR2 YFSETQ. Here the CDR3 reads CASSRGGALETQYF. The DNA of the CDR3 is TGCGCCAGCAGCCGCGGTGGGGCATTGGAGACCCAGTACTTC. The full variable domain, completed using reference TRBV5-1 and TRBJ2-5, is KAGVTQTPRYLIKTRGQQVTLSCSPISGHRSVSWYQQTPGQGLQFLFEYFSETQRNKGNFPGRFSGRQFSNSRSEMNVSTLELGDSALYLCASSRGGALETQYFGPGTRLLVL.

CDR3 sequence reads: CASSFSLGAEAFF. The CDR3 region has the DNA TGCGCCAGCAGCTTCAGTCTTGGCGCTGAAGCTTTCTTT. The chain carries TRBV5-1 and TRBJ1-1; D is undetermined. Germline V lookup: CDR1 SGHRS, CDR2 YFSETQ. The CDR3 totals 13 residues. V gave up 2 bases and J gave up 6 bases, with 11 bases separating them.

Comment on this clone: This sample also contains other DNA sequences that code for the same CDR3. This sequence joins TRBV28 and TRBJ1-5; D is perhaps TRBD1 (5 bases). V lost 3 bases and J lost 6, with 6 bases in between. The germline gives CDR1 MDHEN, CDR2 SYDVKM. This CDR3 is 12 amino acids long. Written as DNA, the CDR3 is TGTGCCAGCAGTTTGGGGGGTCAGCCCCAGCATTTT. Protein product: CASSLGGQPQHF.

The V and J genes are TRBV30 and TRBJ1-5; D call uncertain. Germline-derived CDR1 and CDR2 are GTSNPN and SVGIG (reference sequence). Trimming cost V 0 bases and J 4 bases, with 7 bases left between them. This CDR3 has 13 residues. The CDR3 spells CAWSVMENQPQHF. As DNA, the CDR3 is TGTGCCTGGAGTGTGATGGAGAATCAGCCCCAGCATTTT.

This chain links TRBV27 with TRBJ1-6; no reliable D call. The CDR3 has 14 residues. Germline assignment: CDR1 MNHEY and CDR2 SMNVEV (reference sequence). With 2 bases removed from V and 7 bases from J, the gap between germline ends came to 9 bases. The CDR3 nucleotides are TGTGCCAGCAGTTTAAGGACCAGAAATTCACCCCTCCACTTT. It yields the protein CASSLRTRNSPLHF.

The chain links TRBV6-1 to TRBJ2-1; TRBD1 matches 9 bases. This CDR3 has 19 amino acids. Germline V CDR1 and CDR2: MNHNS, SASEGT. After removal of 4 bases from V and 0 bases from J, the junction contained 13 bases not matched to a gene. The CDR3 loop reads CASSAVPGQGGSSYNEQFF. CDR3 DNA sequence: TGTGCCAGCAGTGCGGTCCCGGGACAGGGAGGGAGCTCCTACAATGAGCAGTTCTTC.

The rearrangement links TRBV10-1 to TRBJ2-2, with D uncertain. Germline V gives CDR1 WNHNN, CDR2 SYGVQD (reference sequence). Trimming pared 7 bases from V and 1 base from J, leaving 7 bases between. This CDR3 region has 13 residues. In nucleotides, the CDR3 is TGCGCCAGCAATAGGGTGAACACCGGGGAGCTGTTTTTT. Encoded protein: CASNRVNTGELFF.

The gene calls are TRBV28 and TRBJ2-3; D remains unclear. The CDR3 loop spans 12 amino acids. CDR1 and CDR2 from the germline V gene are MDHEN and SYDVKM. Between the trimmed V and J ends, which lost 4 bases and 2 bases, there was a span of 4 bases. The CDR3 DNA sequence: TGTGCCAGCAGTTCATACACAGATACGCAGTATTTT. Its translation: CASSSYTDTQYF.

DNA for the CDR3: TGTGCCAGCAGCGCGACAGGGATTACTGGAAACACCATATATTTT. Its protein product is CASSATGITGNTIYF. The chain employs TRBV9 and TRBJ1-3, with 7 positions matching TRBD1. This CDR3 is built from 15 residues. The V gene's germline CDR1 is SGDLS and CDR2 YYNGEE. Unmatched junction bases numbered 5, after V lost 3 bases and J lost 2 bases.

This rearrangement joins TRBV5-1 to TRBJ2-3; TRBD2 aligns across 11 bases. Trimming removed 4 bases from V and 5 bases from J; junction bases left unmatched: 9. The germline gives CDR1 SGHRS, CDR2 YFSETQ. The length of the CDR3 is 16 residues. The CDR3 DNA reads as TGCGCCAGCAGCGGGACTAGCGGCGGGGGTTTAGATACGCAGTATTTT. It specifies CASSGTSGGGLDTQYF.

This chain joins TRBV6-5 and TRBJ1-3, with a possible D match to TRBD1 (5 bases). The CDR3 has 16 amino acids. Germline V gives CDR1 MNHEY, CDR2 SVGAGI. Trimming left V 0 bases short and J 0 bases short, with 9 bases between. The CDR3 DNA reads TGTGCCAGCAGTTACTCTCACAGGAACTCTGGAAACACCATATATTTT. It yields the protein CASSYSHRNSGNTIYF.

The rearrangement joins TRBV5-1 to TRBJ2-3; 8 bases map to TRBD2. The CDR3 consists of 15 residues. The germline CDR1 and CDR2 sequences are SGHRS and YFSETQ. V lost 4 bases to trimming and J lost 3 bases; unmatched junction nucleotides: 7. The CDR3: CASSEGLGSTDTQYF. The CDR3 DNA is TGCGCCAGCAGCGAGGGACTAGGTAGTACAGATACGCAGTATTTT.

This clone was counted a single time. J is TRBJ2-5 and V is TRBV7-2; no reliable D call. V lost 2 bases and J lost 5, with 15 bases in between. This CDR3 contains 15 residues. Germline V gene sequence: CDR1 SGHTA, CDR2 FQGNSA. The CDR3 loop is CASSLLVQSGETQYF. The DNA of the CDR3 is TGTGCCAGCAGCTTATTGGTACAGTCGGGTGAGACCCAGTACTTC.

With regard to this clone: Because the CDR3 is missing its conserved closing phenylalanine or tryptophan, this is likely a read error. The chain carries TRBV2 and TRBJ1-2; the match to TRBD1 covers 9 bases. The CDR3 length is 15 residues. The V gene's germline CDR1 is SNHLY and CDR2 FYNNEI. The V gene end was trimmed by 5 bases and the J gene end by 6 bases; junction bases not matched to a gene: 10. Written as DNA, the CDR3 is TGTGCCAGCAGTCGGCGGGGGACAGGGTTAGATGGCTACACCTCC. This translates into CASSRRGTGLDGYTS.

This clone was seen a few times. The chain employs TRBV11-2 and TRBJ1-6; D might be TRBD1 (5 bases). The length of the CDR3 is 16 residues. V lost 5 bases and J 5 bases, leaving 16 bases between the germline ends. In germline, CDR1 is SGHAT, CDR2 FQNNGV. CDR3 protein: CASSATTGRDNSPLHF. The CDR3 region has the DNA TGTGCCAGCAGCGCCACCACGGGACGCGATAATTCACCCCTCCACTTT.

The chain joins TRBV2 to TRBJ1-1, with unresolved D. V lost 2 bases and J 4 bases, leaving 2 bases between the germline ends. The length of the CDR3 is 11 residues. Per the germline V gene, CDR1 is SNHLY and CDR2 is FYNNEI. The CDR3 here is CASSESTEAFF. DNA for the CDR3: TGTGCCAGCAGTGAATCCACTGAAGCTTTCTTT.

This clone was observed once. CDR3 sequence reads: CASSVGGRETQYF. The CDR3 DNA reads TGTGCCAGCAGCGTAGGGGGCCGGGAGACCCAGTACTTC. The chain links TRBV6-1 to TRBJ2-5, with 7 positions matching TRBD1. The ends lost 6 bases at V and 5 bases at J; junction bases unmatched: 6. CDR1 MNHNS and CDR2 SASEGT come from the germline V gene. The CDR3 length is 13 residues.